These 16 T cell receptor beta chains came from one sample sequenced in a study of blood T cells in healthy people across ages (dated by TCRdb to between 2015 and 2017). The library was generated by 5' RACE. Instrument on record: Illumina HiSeq 2500. The second PCR ran for roughly 7 to 11 cycles and used a J-beta primer mix along with a sample-barcoded 5' primer. TCRdb reanalyzed the raw reads on its own, using fastp at Q25 for trimming and MiXCR for clone calling, and kept in-frame beta chains. Rows matching on CDR3 protein sequence are summarized as one entry with the most common DNA and genes. The sample table records 1.5 million to 2 million distinct CDR3 sequences; 28% of these occur just once. The ten biggest clones cover 7.7% of the sample. The specimen sequenced was blood. Source of these receptors: a woman under 40 in good health.

The V gene is TRBV29-1, the J gene TRBJ1-2, with 7 bases identical to TRBD1. The V and J ends lost 3 bases and 6 bases, in that order; junction bases with no gene match: 16. CDR3 length equals 16 residues. Germline CDR1 SQVTM, CDR2 ANQGSEA. The DNA of the CDR3 is TGCAGCGTTGAGACCCCAGGGGGAACCGCCCCCCATGGCTACACCTTC. As protein: CSVETPGGTAPHGYTF. Full variable domain (rest looked up from reference TRBV29-1 and TRBJ1-2): SAVISQKPSRDICQRGTSLTIQCQVDSQVTMMFWYRQQPGQSLTLIATANQGSEATYESGFVIDKFPISRPNLTFSTLTVSNMSPEDSSIYLCSVETPGGTAPHGYTFGSGTRLTVV.

J is TRBJ1-4 and V is TRBV12-3 or TRBV12-4; 9 nucleotides line up with TRBD1. V shed 5 bases and J 6 bases; nucleotides not matched to a gene: 7. This CDR3 region has 15 residues. In DNA, the CDR3 is TGTGCCAGCAGTGCGCACAGGGGGCGAGATGAAAAACTGTTTTTT. This encodes CASSAHRGRDEKLFF.

The V gene is TRBV5-6, the J gene TRBJ2-7; TRBD1 matches at 7 bases. Germline V gives CDR1 SGHDT, CDR2 YYEEEE. Trimming removed 4 bases from V and 7 bases from J; junction bases left unmatched: 8. CDR3 length equals 13 residues. The CDR3 bases are TGTGCCAGCAGCACAGGGGCCTCTGGGGAGCAGTACTTC. Its protein is CASSTGASGEQYF.

The chain links TRBV20-1 to TRBJ2-5; 11 bases are shared with TRBD1. The J segment lost 7 bases and the V segment lost 6 bases, leaving 22 bases of the junction unmatched. CDR3 length: 18 residues. Germline CDR1 is DFQATT and CDR2 is SNEGSKA (reference sequence). CDR3 sequence (DNA): TGCAGTGCCCTAGGGTTCCCCCCGGGACAGGGGGGATTCGCGACCCAGTACTTC. Translation gives CSALGFPPGQGGFATQYF.

Comment on this clonotype: One end of the junction does not line up with germline, which may come from a read error. The genes are TRBV12-3 or TRBV12-4 and TRBJ2-7, with 7 bases identical to TRBD1. This CDR3 is 13 amino acids long. The CDR3 region has the DNA TGTGCCAGCAGGCGACAGGGACACTACCAGCAGTACTTC. It encodes CASRRQGHYQQYF.

This clonotype was counted a few times. In this CDR3 the conserved last residue, phenylalanine or tryptophan, is missing, so a read error is likely. This chain connects TRBV6-6 to TRBJ1-5; 7 bases are shared with TRBD1. Germline assignment: CDR1 MNHNY and CDR2 SVGAGI (reference sequence). This CDR3 comprises 13 residues. After removal of 2 bases from V and 13 bases from J, the junction contained 8 bases not matched to a gene. CDR3 sequence: CASSYTDRPAQHC. The CDR3 nucleotides are TGTGCCAGCAGTTACACGGACAGGCCGGCTCAGCATTGT.

This clonotype was seen a handful of times. This rearrangement joins TRBV7-2 to TRBJ2-3, with 7 bases identical to TRBD1. V shed 0 bases and J 2 bases; nucleotides not matched to a gene: 5. From germline, CDR1 is SGHTA and CDR2 FQGNSA. This CDR3 region has 16 residues. CDR3 protein: CASSLAAGGYTDTQYF. The DNA of the CDR3 is TGTGCCAGCAGCTTAGCAGCAGGGGGATACACAGATACGCAGTATTTT. Combining the CDR3 with reference TRBV7-2 and TRBJ2-3 gives the whole variable domain GAGVSQSPSNKVTEKGKDVELRCDPISGHTALYWYRQSLGQGLEFLIYFQGNSAPDKSGLPSDRFSAERTGGSVSTLTIQRTQQEDSAVYLCASSLAAGGYTDTQYFGPGTRLTVL.

The V call is TRBV20-1, the J call TRBJ2-5, with TRBD2 matching over 12 bases. Matching the DNA end better, TRBJ2-7 makes the J call doubtful. The length of the CDR3 is 14 residues. Germline lookup yields CDR1 DFQATT and CDR2 SNEGSKA (reference sequence). The CDR3 here is CSATTSGRFYEQYF. The CDR3 DNA reads TGCAGTGCTACAACTAGCGGGAGGTTCTACGAGCAGTACTTC.

The table lists this clonotype with many counts. J is TRBJ2-3 and V is TRBV5-5, with 13 bases aligning to TRBD2. The CDR3 extends over 16 amino acids. Germline CDR1 is SGHKS and CDR2 is YYEKEE (reference sequence). J lost 8 bases, V lost 0 bases, and 6 bases had no gene match. The CDR3 nucleotides are TGTGCCAGCAGCTTGGTACTAGCGGGGGGGCGGAGTACGCAGTATTTT. It specifies CASSLVLAGGRSTQYF.

This clonotype was recorded only once. A read error may be the cause here, since a much bigger clone is one base away. V is TRBV5-1 and J is TRBJ2-7; 11 nucleotides match TRBD2. CDR3 size: 17 residues. Germline CDR1 is SGHRS and CDR2 is YFSETQ. CDR3 nucleotide sequence: TGCGCCAGCAGCTGGGACCCTAGCGGGAGGTCCCCTGGGGAGCAGTTCGTC. Translation gives CASSWDPSGRSPGEQFV.

The sample holds many counts of this clonotype. This chain joins TRBV29-1 and TRBJ1-2; D not certain. V lost 7 bases and J 6 bases, leaving 12 bases between the germline ends. The CDR3 length is 11 residues. Germline V gene sequence: CDR1 SQVTM, CDR2 ANQGSEA. DNA of the CDR3: TGCAGCGCCGCTTTTGGCCATGGCTACACCTTC. Translated, it gives CSAAFGHGYTF. Using reference TRBV29-1 and TRBJ1-2 for the parts outside the CDR3, the full variable domain is SAVISQKPSRDICQRGTSLTIQCQVDSQVTMMFWYRQQPGQSLTLIATANQGSEATYESGFVIDKFPISRPNLTFSTLTVSNMSPEDSSIYLCSAAFGHGYTFGSGTRLTVV.

This clonotype has only a few counts. This chain uses TRBV25-1 with TRBJ2-2, with TRBD1 matching 7 bases. CDR3 size: 16 residues. Per germline, CDR1 MGHDK and CDR2 SYGVNS. V trimming: 8 bases; J trimming: 2 bases; junction bases outside the gene matches: 11. The CDR3 reads CASHGRGKINTGELFF. DNA for the CDR3: TGTGCCAGCCACGGCAGGGGGAAAATCAACACCGGGGAGCTGTTTTTT.

The rearrangement links TRBV30 to TRBJ1-1; TRBD1 aligns across 7 bases. The CDR3 has 14 residues. The V gene end was trimmed by 2 bases and the J gene end by 3 bases; junction bases not matched to a gene: 6. CDR1 GTSNPN and CDR2 SVGIG come from the germline V gene (reference sequence). This CDR3 is CAWSSDRADTEAFF. For the CDR3, the DNA is TGTGCCTGGAGTAGCGACAGGGCGGACACTGAAGCTTTCTTT.

The chain combines TRBV7-3 with TRBJ2-1; weak D call: TRBD2 (6 bases). Trimming shortened V by 5 bases and J by 4 bases, and 15 bases separated the two germline ends. The V gene's germline CDR1 is SGHTA and CDR2 FQGTGA. The CDR3 runs 15 residues. The CDR3 spells CASSRGGDLYNEQFF. The CDR3 DNA is TGTGCCAGCAGCCGGGGCGGGGACCTATACAATGAGCAGTTCTTC.

The rearrangement links TRBV27 to TRBJ1-1; TRBD1 might be the D (5 bases). V shed 2 bases and J shed 1 base, with 11 bases lying between them. The CDR3 contains 15 residues. From germline, CDR1 is MNHEY and CDR2 SMNVEV (reference sequence). For the CDR3, the DNA is TGTGCCAGCAGTTTAATAGGAGGGACGAACACTGAAGCTTTCTTT. Translating gives CASSLIGGTNTEAFF.

The genes are TRBV4-3 and TRBJ2-2; weak D call: TRBD2 (6 bases). Germline values: CDR1 LGHNA, CDR2 YSLEER. V was trimmed by 3 bases and J by 4 bases, leaving 9 bases between them. The CDR3 loop spans 14 amino acids. CDR3 region: CASSHGTLTGELFF. CDR3 coding DNA: TGCGCCAGCAGCCATGGGACTCTCACCGGGGAGCTGTTTTTT.